One sample yielded the 6 T cell receptor beta chains listed below, sequenced in a study of blood T cell repertoires in COVID-19. The table came from immunoSEQ multiplex PCR; TCRdb's copy has only in-frame clones and leaves some out. The table shows about 210,000 clones, with around four fifths occurring only once. Sequenced: PBMCs or T cells enriched from blood (not recorded which). All receptors come from a man in his forties who had recovered from COVID-19.

This chain joins TRBV18 and TRBJ2-3; 10 nucleotides agree with TRBD2. Germline lookup yields CDR1 KGHSH and CDR2 LQKENI. Trimming took 2 bases from V and 6 from J; bases not matched to a gene: 5. There are 15 residues in the CDR3. In DNA, the CDR3 is TGTGCCAGCTCACCAAGCGGGGGGGCCTTGGATACGCAGTATTTT. It is translated as CASSPSGGALDTQYF. The full variable domain, with the rest looked up from reference TRBV18 and TRBJ2-3, is NAGVMQNPRHLVRRRGQEARLRCSPMKGHSHVYWYRQLPEEGLKFMVYLQKENIIDESGMPKERFSAEFPKEGPSILRIQQVVRGDSAAYFCASSPSGGALDTQYFGPGTRLTVL.

CDR3 protein: CASSFGVTNEKLFF. The CDR3 coding sequence is TGTGCCAGCAGCTTCGGGGTAACTAATGAAAAACTGTTTTTT. The rearrangement uses TRBV5-6 and TRBJ1-4; D is uncertain. CDR1 and CDR2 (germline): SGHDT, YYEEEE. The CDR3 totals 14 residues. Trimming removed 2 bases at V and 1 base at J, with 6 bases between. Drawing the rest from reference TRBV5-6 and TRBJ1-4, the complete variable domain is DAGVTQSPTHLIKTRGQQVTLRCSPKSGHDTVSWYQQALGQGPQFIFQYYEEEERQRGNFPDRFSGHQFPNYSSELNVNALLLGDSALYLCASSFGVTNEKLFFGSGTQLSVL.

This rearrangement joins TRBV5-1 to TRBJ1-6; maybe TRBD1 (6 bases). Germline V gene sequence: CDR1 SGHRS, CDR2 YFSETQ. The CDR3 length is 16 residues. V gave up 4 bases and J gave up 0 bases, with 11 bases separating them. The CDR3 loop reads CASSTGQTSYNSPLHF. The CDR3 nucleotides are TGCGCCAGCAGCACAGGACAGACCTCCTATAATTCACCCCTCCACTTT.

CDR3 region: CASRPGQRGETQYF. CDR3 coding DNA: TGTGCCAGCAGACCAGGACAGAGAGGGGAGACCCAGTACTTC. V and J are TRBV7-9 and TRBJ2-5; D possibly corresponds to TRBD1 (6 bases). The CDR3 sequence is 14 residues long. Germline V gene lookup returns CDR1 SEHNR and CDR2 FQNEAQ (reference sequence). The V end lost 6 bases, the J end lost 5 bases, and 16 bases lay between the germline ends.

This chain joins TRBV3-1 (or the pseudogene TRBV3-2) and TRBJ1-2; 9 bases are a match to TRBD1. V trimming: 4 bases; J trimming: 1 base; junction bases outside the gene matches: 7. The CDR3 covers 16 residues. Germline assignment: CDR1 LGHDT and CDR2 YNNKEL (reference sequence). CDR3 sequence reads: CASSRWTGEVNYGYTF. The CDR3 DNA follows: TGTGCCAGCAGCCGCTGGACAGGGGAGGTTAACTATGGCTACACCTTC.

The chain couples TRBV7-9 to TRBJ1-4; 7 nucleotides match TRBD1. J was trimmed by 5 bases and V by 1 base; bases with no gene match: 4. CDR1 is SEHNR and CDR2 is FQNEAQ in the germline V gene (reference sequence). The CDR3 spans 15 residues. CDR3 nucleotide sequence: TGTGCCAGCAGCTTAGGACAGGGTAGGAATGAAAAACTGTTTTTT. Its translation: CASSLGQGRNEKLFF.